Presented here are 18 T cell receptor beta chains from one specimen sequenced in a study of T-cell reconstitution after alpha-beta-depleted transplantation in children. The library targeted TCRbeta and was prepared with unique molecular identifiers. TCRdb independently ran MiXCR on the PCR reads; one entry per CDR3 protein. This table has about 610,000 distinct CDR3 sequences, under 12% appearing once. Sample: PBMCs from the stem cell graft donor, taken from the stem cell graft. The receptors here all came from a human donor who donated a stem cell graft to a child with acute myeloid leukemia.

This clonotype was recorded a few times. The chain joins TRBV4-1 to TRBJ2-5; D may be TRBD2 (6 bases). Trimming removed 0 bases from V and 5 bases from J, with 13 bases in between. There are 15 residues in the CDR3. CDR1 is MGHRA, CDR2 YSYEKL, per germline. The CDR3 region is CASSQDPGVGETQYF. The CDR3 DNA sequence: TGCGCCAGCAGCCAAGATCCGGGGGTGGGGGAGACCCAGTACTTC.

The rearrangement links TRBV7-8 to TRBJ2-3; no reliable D call. V dropped 5 bases and J dropped 4 bases, with 19 bases sitting between them. The CDR3 extends over 16 amino acids. CDR1 is SGHVS and CDR2 is FQNEAQ in the germline V gene. CDR3 nucleotide sequence: TGTGCCAGCAGCGCCCTCTTATCGGGCCATTCAGATACGCAGTATTTT. It encodes CASSALLSGHSDTQYF. Looking up the rest from reference TRBV7-8 and TRBJ2-3 gives the full variable domain: GAGVSQSPRYKVAKRGQDVALRCDPISGHVSLFWYQQALGQGPEFLTYFQNEAQLDKSGLPSDRFFAERPEGSVSTLKIQRTQQEDSAVYLCASSALLSGHSDTQYFGPGTRLTVL.

There are a few counts of this clonotype. This chain uses TRBV7-2 with TRBJ2-7; 10 nucleotides agree with TRBD1. The germline V gene encodes CDR1 SGHTA and CDR2 FQGNSA. The CDR3 has 15 residues. J lost 4 bases, V lost 4 bases, and 7 bases had no gene match. The CDR3 region is CASSSRDRGLYEQYF. The DNA of the CDR3 is TGTGCCAGCAGCTCCCGGGACAGGGGCCTTTACGAGCAGTACTTC. Full variable domain (remainder filled in from reference TRBV7-2 and TRBJ2-7): GAGVSQSPSNKVTEKGKDVELRCDPISGHTALYWYRQSLGQGLEFLIYFQGNSAPDKSGLPSDRFSAERTGGSVSTLTIQRTQQEDSAVYLCASSSRDRGLYEQYFGPGTRLTVT.

The V gene is TRBV7-9, the J gene TRBJ1-1; D gene ambiguous. The germline V gene encodes CDR1 SEHNR and CDR2 FQNEAQ (reference sequence). Trimming left V 3 bases short and J 4 bases short, with 9 bases between. The CDR3 loop spans 13 amino acids. CDR3: CASSLTDGTEAFF. The CDR3 bases are TGTGCCAGCAGCTTGACGGACGGCACTGAAGCTTTCTTT.

The sample holds many counts of this clonotype. The chain joins TRBV7-2 to TRBJ2-5; D is possibly TRBD2 (6 bases). This CDR3 has 15 residues. The germline V gene has CDR1 SGHTA and CDR2 FQGNSA. Trimming took off 3 bases at V and 0 bases at J, with 11 bases between the two ends. The CDR3 reads CASSLLASDQETQYF. The DNA of the CDR3 is TGTGCCAGCAGCTTGTTGGCTAGCGACCAAGAGACCCAGTACTTC.

There are a few counts of this clonotype. This chain connects TRBV5-1 to TRBJ1-5; possible D gene TRBD1, 6 bases. Germline loops: CDR1 SGHRS, CDR2 YFSETQ. This CDR3 region has 15 residues. The V end was cut by 0 bases, the J end by 3 bases, with 10 bases between. As DNA, the CDR3 is TGCGCCAGCAGCTTGGGCGACAGGAACAATCAGCCCCAGCATTTT. Amino acids: CASSLGDRNNQPQHF.

This clonotype was seen many times. The CDR3 protein is CASSLAGQGTEKLFF. CDR3 bases: TGCGCCAGCAGCTTGGCCGGGCAGGGTACGGAAAAACTGTTTTTT. This chain links TRBV5-1 with TRBJ1-4; TRBD1 is a possible D gene (5 bases). This CDR3 is 15 amino acids long. Germline CDR1 SGHRS, CDR2 YFSETQ. Deletions cut 0 bases from V and 8 bases from J, with 14 bases between.

The rearrangement joins TRBV5-1 to TRBJ1-4, with 8 bases matching TRBD1. V shed 3 bases and J 4 bases; nucleotides not matched to a gene: 5. This CDR3 region has 15 residues. Germline V lookup: CDR1 SGHRS, CDR2 YFSETQ. Here the CDR3 DNA reads TGCGCCAGCAGCTGGGGGACAGGAGGTAATGAAAAACTGTTTTTT. Its translation: CASSWGTGGNEKLFF.

This clonotype was found many times. The CDR3 nucleotides read TGTGCCAGCAGCAGGGGGCGAAACACCGGGGAGCTGTTTTTT. Its protein product is CASSRGRNTGELFF. The V call is TRBV11-2, the J call TRBJ2-2; TRBD1 matches at 7 bases. The CDR3 sequence is 14 residues long. Looked up from germline, CDR1 is SGHAT and CDR2 is FQNNGV. V trimming: 5 bases; J trimming: 2 bases; junction bases outside the gene matches: 2.

V gene TRBV20-1 combines with J gene TRBJ2-1; D is possibly TRBD2 (6 bases). V was cut by 6 bases and J by 4 bases, with 10 bases left in between. The CDR3 covers 12 residues. Germline values: CDR1 DFQATT, CDR2 SNEGSKA (reference sequence). The CDR3 coding sequence is TGCAGTGCACGGGGGAAATACAATGAGCAGTTCTTC. Translated: CSARGKYNEQFF.

The chain is built from TRBV12-3 or TRBV12-4 and TRBJ2-5, with D perhaps matching TRBD1 (6 bases). The CDR3 consists of 14 residues. V gave up 5 bases and J gave up 4 bases, with 14 bases separating them. This CDR3 reads CASSPTQGPETQYF. Here the CDR3 DNA reads TGTGCCAGCAGTCCCACCCAGGGGCCAGAGACCCAGTACTTC.

The rearrangement links TRBV20-1 to TRBJ1-1; D gene unclear. Germline values: CDR1 DFQATT, CDR2 SNEGSKA (reference sequence). The CDR3 length is 14 residues. V was clipped by 1 base and J by 7 bases, with 16 bases between them. The CDR3 nucleotides are TGCAGTGCTAGAGCGATCAGGTCGGACTATGAAGCTTTCTTT. Residues: CSARAIRSDYEAFF.

V and J are TRBV7-9 and TRBJ2-3, with no clear D. Deletions cut 3 bases from V and 5 bases from J, with 12 bases between. The length of the CDR3 is 14 residues. Germline CDR1 reads SEHNR; CDR2 reads FQNEAQ (reference sequence). CDR3 residues: CASSLSGGLDTQYF. CDR3 bases: TGTGCCAGCAGCTTGTCGGGCGGCTTAGATACGCAGTATTTT.

At least ten counts were recorded for this clonotype. The V and J genes are TRBV9 and TRBJ2-3, with 11 nucleotides matching TRBD2. CDR1 SGDLS and CDR2 YYNGEE come from the germline V gene. After removal of 0 bases from V and 7 bases from J, the junction contained 10 bases not matched to a gene. This CDR3 contains 17 residues. The CDR3 sequence: CASSVGLAGGHRNTQYF. In nucleotides, the CDR3 is TGTGCCAGCAGCGTAGGGCTAGCGGGAGGTCATAGGAATACGCAGTATTTT.

This clonotype was seen ten or more times. This chain links TRBV7-3 with TRBJ2-1; D is perhaps TRBD2 (5 bases). CDR1 and CDR2 (germline): SGHTA, FQGTGA. CDR3 length: 15 amino acids. Between the trimmed V and J ends, which lost 5 bases and 4 bases, there was a span of 15 bases. The chain's CDR3 is CASSPRRDIYNEQFF. CDR3 bases: TGTGCCAGCAGCCCCCGCCGGGATATTTACAATGAGCAGTTCTTC.

This clonotype was recorded many times. The chain has TRBV28 and TRBJ2-5; D perhaps matches TRBD1 (6 bases). The CDR3 loop spans 17 amino acids. The germline CDR1 and CDR2 sequences are MDHEN and SYDVKM. The germline V and J ends were trimmed by 4 bases and 6 bases, with 24 bases remaining between them. CDR3 sequence reads: CASSSPSGTLKSKTQYF. CDR3 bases: TGTGCCAGCAGTTCACCTTCCGGGACACTAAAATCGAAGACCCAGTACTTC.

In this sample, this clonotype turned up many times. V is TRBV7-9 and J is TRBJ1-1, with D perhaps TRBD1 (6 bases). Germline CDR1 reads SEHNR; CDR2 reads FQNEAQ (reference sequence). The germline V and J ends were trimmed by 4 bases and 4 bases, with 19 bases remaining between them. This CDR3 is built from 16 residues. CDR3 nucleotides: TGTGCCAGCAGCTCCCGCGTTTTGACGGGGGCCACTGAAGCTTTCTTT. Protein product: CASSSRVLTGATEAFF.

This clonotype was seen only a few times. The CDR3 sequence: CASSQDGGLAEYNEQFF. In DNA form, the CDR3 reads TGCGCCAGCAGCCAAGACGGTGGGCTAGCGGAGTACAATGAGCAGTTCTTC. This chain connects TRBV4-3 to TRBJ2-1, with TRBD2 matching 7 bases. J was trimmed by 4 bases and V by 0 bases; bases with no gene match: 9. The CDR3 contains 17 residues. Germline V gene sequence: CDR1 LGHNA, CDR2 YSLEER.